A single sample gave rise to the 18 T cell receptor beta chains below, sequenced in a study of identical twins. TCRdb passed the 5' RACE reads through MiXCR, listing each CDR3 protein once. Of fewer than 550,000 distinct CDR3 sequences listed, more than 13% are singletons. This sample was shared with a second study, whose subject was yellow fever vaccine responses in identical twins.

The source material was CD4+ T cells sorted from blood. The receptors were sampled from a woman aged 18-30 years in good health.

This clonotype was observed a few times. The chain is built from TRBV10-3 and TRBJ2-1; 11 nucleotides line up with TRBD2. This CDR3 is built from 17 residues. The trim removed 2 bases at V and 2 bases at J, leaving 5 bases unmatched. CDR1 and CDR2 from the germline V gene are ENHRY and SYGVKD. The CDR3 reads CAISEPTSGGTYNEQFF. Written as DNA, the CDR3 is TGTGCCATCAGTGAGCCTACTAGCGGGGGCACCTACAATGAGCAGTTCTTC.

This clonotype occurred once. The chain couples TRBV6-1 to TRBJ2-3, with 10 bases that match TRBD1. With 6 bases clipped from V and 6 bases from J, the junction kept 9 bases outside the gene matches. Germline lookup yields CDR1 MNHNS and CDR2 SASEGT. The CDR3 has 15 residues. The chain's CDR3 is CASRPPGQGRDTQYF. DNA for the CDR3: TGTGCCAGCAGACCCCCGGGACAGGGGAGGGATACGCAGTATTTT.

The chain couples TRBV6-2 or TRBV6-3 to TRBJ2-4; maybe TRBD2 (5 bases). The CDR3 loop spans 15 amino acids. V was cut by 6 bases and J by 1 base, with 13 bases left in between. Germline values: CDR1 MNHEY, CDR2 SVGEGT. The CDR3 loop is CASRLEGSAKNIQYF. The CDR3 nucleotides are TGTGCCAGCAGGTTAGAGGGCTCGGCCAAAAACATTCAGTACTTC.

The J gene is TRBJ2-2, the V gene TRBV28, with D tentatively TRBD1 (5 bases). The CDR3 is 16 residues long. Trimming took 7 bases from V and 1 from J, leaving 16 bases between them. The germline gives CDR1 MDHEN, CDR2 SYDVKM. The CDR3 region is CASTQTSQGNTGELFF. The CDR3 region has the DNA TGTGCCAGCACCCAAACGAGCCAGGGGAACACCGGGGAGCTGTTTTTT. Full variable domain (rest looked up from reference TRBV28 and TRBJ2-2): DVKVTQSSRYLVKRTGEKVFLECVQDMDHENMFWYRQDPGLGLRLIYFSYDVKMKEKGDIPEGYSVSREKKERFSLILESASTNQTSMYLCASTQTSQGNTGELFFGEGSRLTVL.

CDR3 bases: TGTGCCAGCAGCCGGGGGATTTCAGATACGCAGTATTTT. Translating gives CASSRGISDTQYF. The V and J genes are TRBV7-2 and TRBJ2-3; D perhaps matches TRBD2 (6 bases). Trimming shortened V by 5 bases and J by 4 bases, and 10 bases separated the two germline ends. Germline V gene lookup returns CDR1 SGHTA and CDR2 FQGNSA. The CDR3 loop spans 13 amino acids.

The chain combines TRBV6-1 with TRBJ1-6; TRBD1 matches 8 bases. This CDR3 has 15 amino acids. Germline V gene sequence: CDR1 MNHNS, CDR2 SASEGT. V shed 7 bases and J 7 bases; nucleotides not matched to a gene: 9. The CDR3 bases are TGTGCCAGCACTCCAGGACAGGGAAGCAATTCACCCCTCCACTTT. This translates into CASTPGQGSNSPLHF.

V is TRBV20-1 and J is TRBJ2-5; 8 positions match TRBD2. This CDR3 is built from 15 residues. Germline V gene sequence: CDR1 DFQATT, CDR2 SNEGSKA (reference sequence). Trimming at V came to 5 bases and at J to 5 bases, leaving 13 bases not matched to a gene. As DNA, the CDR3 is TGCAGTGCTGGAATGAAAGGGACTAGTCGGGAGACCCAGTACTTC. Its protein product is CSAGMKGTSRETQYF.

The chain links TRBV3-1 to TRBJ2-5; D is perhaps TRBD1 or TRBD2 (6 bases each). The CDR3 has 14 amino acids. The germline V gene encodes CDR1 LGHDT and CDR2 YNNKEL (reference sequence). Trimming stripped 4 bases from V and 7 bases from J, with 16 bases between. CDR3 coding DNA: TGTGCCAGCAGCCCCCTGGAGGGGGTAGGGACCCAGTACTTC. The encoded protein is CASSPLEGVGTQYF.

The rearrangement links TRBV7-8 to TRBJ1-2; D gene uncertain. This CDR3 has 15 residues. The V end lost 1 base, the J end lost 0 bases, and 9 bases lay between the germline ends. Germline values: CDR1 SGHVS, CDR2 FQNEAQ. DNA for the CDR3: TGTGCCAGCAGCTTAGACGGGGAGACTAACTATGGCTACACCTTC. This gives the protein CASSLDGETNYGYTF.

V is TRBV9 and J is TRBJ2-3; TRBD1 matches 11 bases. CDR3 length: 16 residues. Germline V gives CDR1 SGDLS, CDR2 YYNGEE. Trimming at V came to 4 bases and at J to 8 bases, leaving 12 bases not matched to a gene. CDR3 amino acids: CASSPLSGTGGGTQYF. The CDR3 DNA reads TGTGCCAGCAGCCCCCTTTCCGGGACAGGGGGTGGTACGCAGTATTTT.

This clonotype has just a few counts. The chain combines TRBV20-1 with TRBJ2-3; 10 nucleotides agree with TRBD2. The germline CDR1 and CDR2 sequences are DFQATT and SNEGSKA (reference sequence). The CDR3 has 14 residues. Here the CDR3 reads CSFISGGFSDTQYF. CDR3 coding DNA: TGCAGCTTCATTAGCGGGGGGTTCTCAGATACGCAGTATTTT.

This clonotype was observed at least ten times. The chain links TRBV10-3 to TRBJ2-5, with unresolved D. The CDR3 extends over 9 amino acids. Germline V gene lookup returns CDR1 ENHRY and CDR2 SYGVKD. Trimming shortened V by 8 bases and J by 5 bases, and 3 bases separated the two germline ends. In DNA form, the CDR3 reads TGTGCCATCCCTGAGACCCAGTACTTC. This gives the protein CAIPETQYF.

This clonotype was recorded a few times. This chain joins TRBV6-1 and TRBJ1-2; a possible D gene is TRBD1 (5 bases). Germline-derived CDR1 and CDR2 are MNHNS and SASEGT. The CDR3 loop spans 14 amino acids. Trimming stripped 6 bases from V and 2 bases from J, with 13 bases between. The CDR3 reads CASRLQGLNYGYTF. The DNA of the CDR3 is TGTGCCAGCAGGCTTCAGGGTCTGAACTATGGCTACACCTTC.

This clonotype was detected ten times or more. This sequence joins TRBV2 and TRBJ2-7, with D possibly being TRBD1 or TRBD2 (5 bases each). The CDR3 totals 15 residues. CDR1 is SNHLY and CDR2 is FYNNEI in the germline V gene. Deletions cut 3 bases from V and 3 bases from J, with 15 bases between. CDR3 bases: TGTGCCAGCAGTGAGGGGCAGGGCGGGCTCTACGAGCAGTACTTC. This codes for CASSEGQGGLYEQYF.

This clonotype showed up just a few times. The rearrangement joins TRBV5-4 to TRBJ2-7, with D unclear. Germline CDR1 SGHNT, CDR2 YYREEE (reference sequence). Trimming removed 3 bases from V and 6 bases from J, with 13 bases in between. This CDR3 comprises 13 residues. The CDR3 loop is CASSSIGRREQYF. Here the CDR3 DNA reads TGTGCCAGCAGCTCCATTGGACGACGCGAGCAGTACTTC.

There are a few counts of this clonotype. The chain uses TRBV7-2 and TRBJ2-2; D gene ambiguous. Germline V gene data show CDR1 as SGHTA and CDR2 as FQGNSA. The CDR3 has 15 residues. Deletions cut 1 base from V and 3 bases from J, with 9 bases between. CDR3 in amino acids: CASSLVHGDTGELFF. CDR3 nucleotide sequence: TGTGCCAGCAGCTTAGTTCACGGAGACACCGGGGAGCTGTTTTTT.

This clonotype was found many times. The V gene is TRBV20-1, the J gene TRBJ2-7; TRBD2 matches at 9 bases. CDR1 DFQATT and CDR2 SNEGSKA come from the germline V gene (reference sequence). V was pared by 7 bases and J by 0 bases, with 4 bases of the junction left unmatched. This CDR3 spans 13 amino acids. This chain's CDR3 is CSVGSGGSYEQYF. The CDR3 DNA follows: TGCAGTGTTGGTAGCGGGGGCTCCTACGAGCAGTACTTC.

This clonotype was observed a few times. The chain joins TRBV3-1 to TRBJ2-1; no definite D call. Trimming removed 1 base at V and 7 bases at J, with 11 bases between. Germline V lookup: CDR1 LGHDT, CDR2 YNNKEL (reference sequence). This CDR3 comprises 14 residues. DNA of the CDR3: TGTGCCAGCAGCCAAGGGTCAGGAAGAAATGAGCAGTTCTTC. Translated, it gives CASSQGSGRNEQFF.